This T cell receptor (beta chain) was documented in a study of T-cell memory formation after mild COVID-19. 5'RACE primed at constant segments yielded TCR alpha and TCR beta cDNA libraries bearing sample barcodes and UMIs. In TCRdb, the 5' RACE reads were re-called with MiXCR into one record per CDR3 protein. There are 300,000 to 400,000 distinct CDR3 sequences in the sample; more than 20% occur only once, and under 15% lies in the top ten. About this clonotype itself: The antigen is not known.

V dropped 2 bases and J dropped 5; count of bases not matched to a gene: 2. CDR1 is SGHDN and CDR2 is FVKESK in the germline V gene. The CDR3 runs to 14 residues. Study-wide points: A balance of CD4 and CD8 characterized clones contracting day 15 to 85, whereas later expanders leaned CD4+.

The sequencing input was PBMCs or a T cell subset sorted from them (not recorded which). J is TRBJ2-7 and V is TRBV14; TRBD2 agrees at 11 bases. The source of this sequence is an adult woman who had mild COVID-19 (a few samples of this study predate the infection). Cell type and time point are not known. The CDR3 reads CASSQWTSGHEQYF. The DNA for the CDR3 is TGTGCCAGCAGCCAATGGACTAGCGGGCACGAGCAGTACTTC.